These T cell receptor beta chains were read from a single sample in a study of T cells in Graves' hyperthyroidism and ophthalmopathy. TCRdb called the multiplex PCR reads again in MiXCR, with one record for every CDR3 protein. The sample consists of over 650,000 distinct CDR3 sequences, less than 45% of them appearing once. The sample comprised peripheral blood or thyroid tissue (not recorded which). The receptor set was obtained from an adult man with Graves' disease, either hyperthyroidism or ophthalmopathy (not recorded which). The CDR3 runs from the conserved cysteine through the conserved F or W. D genes are given only for firm matches. Clone size is stated in some rows and not others, as once, few, many or a class when expanded.

D gene,clone size,J gene,CDR3 length,V gene,CDR3 protein,CDR3 DNA
NA,NA,TRBJ1-4,12,TRBV29-1,CSLDSLNEKLFF,TGCAGCTTAGACTCCCTTAATGAAAAACTGTTTTTT
TRBD2,NA,TRBJ2-1,18,TRBV7-3,CASSLKGRGTSGYNEQFF,TGTGCCAGCAGCTTAAAAGGGAGGGGGACTAGCGGATACAATGAGCAGTTCTTC
NA,few,TRBJ1-2,14,TRBV2,CASGGGRVNYGYTF,TGTGCCAGCGGGGGAGGCAGAGTGAACTATGGCTACACCTTC
NA,NA,TRBJ1-2,14,TRBV19,CASSIDLGRRGYTF,TGTGCCAGTAGTATAGATCTGGGCAGAAGAGGCTACACCTTC
TRBD2,NA,TRBJ2-5,16,TRBV19,CASSARWASGFEAQYF,TGTGCCAGTAGTGCCCGATGGGCTAGCGGGTTCGAGGCCCAGTACTTC
NA,many,TRBJ1-2,13,TRBV29-1,CSDRDTINYGYTF,TGCAGCGACCGGGACACCATTAACTATGGCTACACCTTC
TRBD2,NA,TRBJ2-3,13,TRBV10-3,CAINSGSTDTQYF,TGTGCCATCAACAGCGGGAGTACAGATACGCAGTATTTT
TRBD1,NA,TRBJ1-2,13,TRBV29-1,CSVEEGAGYGYTF,TGCAGCGTTGAGGAGGGGGCGGGCTATGGCTACACCTTC
NA,NA,TRBJ1-1,13,TRBV20-1,CSAREGKGTEAFF,TGCAGTGCTAGAGAGGGGAAGGGGACTGAAGCTTTCTTT
NA,NA,TRBJ1-4,17,TRBV9,CASSVGGTGIANEKLFF,TGTGCCAGCAGCGTAGGAGGGACTGGTATCGCTAATGAAAAACTGTTTTTT
NA,many,TRBJ2-2,15,TRBV7-3,CASSYRGSVTGELFF,TGTGCCAGCAGTTATAGGGGGTCGGTCACCGGGGAGCTGTTTTTT
TRBD1,NA,TRBJ1-5,15,TRBV24-1,CATSHRGTENQPQHF,TGTGCCACCAGCCACAGGGGGACGGAAAATCAGCCCCAGCATTTT
NA,NA,TRBJ1-2,15,TRBV13,CASSSGPSFENGYTF,TGTGCCAGCAGCTCCGGGCCCTCGTTCGAGAATGGCTACACCTTC
NA,NA,TRBJ1-5,13,TRBV7-8,CASSEAEGQPQHF,TGTGCCAGCAGTGAAGCCGAGGGGCAGCCCCAGCATTTT
NA,many,TRBJ1-1,15,TRBV7-9,CASSLELGTNTEAFF,TGTGCCAGCAGCTTAGAACTGGGGACGAACACTGAAGCTTTCTTT
TRBD1,NA,TRBJ2-7,14,TRBV29-1,CSGRTGTGSHEQYF,TGCAGCGGCAGAACCGGGACAGGGTCCCACGAGCAGTACTTC
NA,NA,TRBJ1-5,14,TRBV6-5,CASSPLQGNQPQHF,TGTGCCAGCAGTCCGCTACAGGGAAATCAGCCCCAGCATTTT
TRBD1,NA,TRBJ2-5,14,TRBV27,CASRTGWAQETQYF,TGTGCCAGCAGGACAGGGTGGGCGCAAGAGACCCAGTACTTC
NA,many,TRBJ2-7,14,TRBV10-3,CAIGAGQGLYEQYF,TGTGCCATCGGGGCGGGGCAGGGCCTATACGAGCAGTACTTC
TRBD1,few,TRBJ1-5,17,TRBV7-8,CASSSWTGRDSNQPQHF,TGTGCCAGCAGCTCCTGGACAGGGCGGGATAGCAATCAGCCCCAGCATTTT
NA,many,TRBJ1-6,15,TRBV10-3,CASSYERASNSPLHF,TGTGCCAGCAGTTACGAGAGGGCGTCGAATTCACCCCTCCACTTT
TRBD1,many,TRBJ1-4,15,TRBV2,CASSAVGQNNEKLFF,TGTGCCAGCAGTGCCGTGGGACAGAATAATGAAAAACTGTTTTTT
TRBD1,many,TRBJ1-2,12,TRBV5-1,CASSLAGGGYTF,TGTGCCAGCAGCTTGGCAGGGGGCGGCTACACCTTC
NA,many,TRBJ1-4,13,TRBV7-6,CASSPHRNEKLFF,TGTGCCAGCAGCCCCCATCGGAATGAAAAACTGTTTTTT
NA,few,TRBJ1-1,13,TRBV7-9,CASSLSQTSEAFF,TGTGCCAGCAGCTTGTCCCAGACCTCTGAAGCTTTCTTT
TRBD1,NA,TRBJ2-7,12,TRBV20-1,CSSRDRTYEQYF,TGCAGTTCCCGGGACAGGACATACGAGCAGTACTTC
TRBD2,NA,TRBJ2-7,15,TRBV19,CASSGTSGVVYEQYF,TGTGCCAGTAGCGGGACTAGCGGGGTCGTCTACGAGCAGTACTTC
NA,few,TRBJ1-2,12,TRBV12-3/TRBV12-4,CASSLTVNGYTF,TGTGCCAGCAGTTTAACCGTGAATGGCTACACCTTC
NA,NA,TRBJ1-4,16,TRBV9,CASSSISGPENEKLFF,TGTGCCAGCAGCTCAATCTCGGGACCAGAGAATGAAAAACTGTTTTTT
NA,once,TRBJ1-2,13,TRBV29-1,CSAGEAGVNGYTF,TGCAGCGCCGGGGAGGCAGGGGTTAATGGCTACACCTTC
NA,NA,TRBJ1-2,13,TRBV9,CASSFTKGWGYTF,TGTGCCAGCAGTTTTACTAAGGGTTGGGGCTACACCTTC
TRBD1,NA,TRBJ1-2,14,TRBV29-1,CSVPLTGGGSGYTF,TGCAGCGTGCCCCTCACAGGGGGCGGGTCTGGCTACACCTTC
NA,NA,TRBJ1-1,13,TRBV12-3/TRBV12-4,CAGSKGGDTEAFF,TGTGCCGGTAGTAAGGGTGGAGACACTGAAGCTTTCTTT
NA,NA,TRBJ2-2,13,TRBV10-3,CAIGAGSTGELFF,TGTGCCATCGGGGCAGGGTCCACCGGGGAGCTGTTTTTT
NA,many,TRBJ1-6,13,TRBV20-1,CSARSEFDSPLHF,TGCAGTGCTCGTTCCGAGTTTGACTCACCCCTCCACTTT
NA,NA,TRBJ1-5,16,TRBV19,CASRAAIPHSNQPQHF,TGTGCCAGTAGAGCCGCAATCCCGCATAGCAATCAGCCCCAGCATTTT
TRBD2,once,TRBJ2-1,12,TRBV2,CASRGGYNEQFF,TGTGCCAGCCGGGGGGGCTACAATGAGCAGTTCTTC
NA,NA,TRBJ1-3,15,TRBV5-1,CASSWDGKFGNTIYF,TGCGCCAGCAGCTGGGACGGAAAGTTTGGAAACACCATATATTTT
NA,NA,TRBJ1-4,13,TRBV6-5,CASNNRRNEKLFF,TGTGCCAGCAATAACAGACGGAATGAAAAACTGTTTTTT
NA,many,TRBJ1-1,13,TRBV7-6,CASSPWTNTEAFF,TGTGCCAGCAGCCCCTGGACGAACACTGAAGCTTTCTTT
NA,NA,TRBJ2-7,15,TRBV6-1,CASSAGGTETYEQYF,TGTGCCAGCAGTGCAGGGGGGACAGAGACTTACGAGCAGTACTTC
TRBD2,NA,TRBJ2-7,18,TRBV20-1,CSAREGGFGDLPSYEQYF,TGCAGTGCTAGAGAGGGGGGGTTCGGGGACCTACCTTCCTACGAGCAGTACTTC
NA,NA,TRBJ1-5,15,TRBV19,CASSIGAPDHQPQHF,TGTGCCAGTAGTATTGGGGCTCCGGACCATCAGCCCCAGCATTTT